This T cell receptor beta chain stems from a study of T cell responses to AZD1222 COVID-19 vaccine. Study-wide findings and caveats: Repertoires in all cases were sampled only once the peak T cell response had passed. Reportedly, nearly half of unique spike TCRs recognized epitopes outside B.1.351/B.1.1.7 mutations. White British donors predominated, females outnumbered males, and clonal diversity was possibly underestimated.

Second doses that came at about 4 or about 12 weeks were put together. Sequencing was performed with immunoSEQ multiplex PCR; in TCRdb, only in-frame clones are kept and a portion is missing. The sample records just under 150,000 clones, around nine tenths being singletons. As for this clone: The antigen remains undetermined.

Germline CDR1 reads MDHEN; CDR2 reads SYDVKM. V lost 2 bases and J lost 7, with 24 bases in between. The CDR3 runs to 17 residues. The source is an adult who received the AZD1222 COVID-19 vaccine. This chain connects TRBV28 to TRBJ2-7, with a possible D match to TRBD2 (5 bases). The material sequenced was peripheral blood, taken 28 days after the second AZD1222 dose. CDR3 coding DNA: TGTGCCAGCAGTTTACCCCCCCCACTAGGATCCGATTGGGAGCAGTACTTC. Encoded protein: CASSLPPPLGSDWEQYF.